This T cell receptor beta chain was found in a study of beta chain features in type 1 diabetes. Study context: Patients shared similar age, gender and cell yields with healthy donors. General observations from the study: More deletions and fewer insertions at VDJ junctions were seen in type 1 diabetes patients. TCRB CDR3s from Type 1 diabetes patients were moderately but significantly shorter in all four CD4+ subsets.

Reverse transcribing all isolated RNA meant expressed TCRB transcripts were sequenced. Each sample of naive, central memory or regulatory T cells had, on average, about 3.5 million reads. Sequencing used immunoSEQ multiplex PCR; TCRdb keeps in-frame clones, though not all of them. The profile covers under 550,000 clones, with over 9.5% appearing a single time and 0.04% to 0.05% taken by the ten largest. This clone was counted between two and nine times. Antigen unknown. The sequencing input was naive CD4+ T cells from blood. The receptor was isolated from a woman under 30 in good health.

DNA for the CDR3: TGTGCCAGCAGCACCCCTCGGTCAGGGGCTGTAGAGACCCAGTACTTC. Translation: CASSTPRSGAVETQYF. The gene calls are TRBV7-2 and TRBJ2-5; possible D gene TRBD1, 6 bases. Germline loops: CDR1 SGHTA, CDR2 FQGNSA. Trimming left V 5 bases short and J 4 bases short, with 20 bases between. This CDR3 has 16 amino acids.